The sequence of this T cell receptor beta chain was determined in a study of blood T cell repertoires in COVID-19. About the research overall: The samples span acute and convalescent COVID-19 from the United States, Italy and Spain. Nucleic acid was either cDNA or gDNA, and it came from T cells, B-cell-depleted T cells, or PBMCs.

Per the authors' pipeline: Reference gene primer amplification gave nucleated cell count estimates. Profiling relied on immunoSEQ multiplex PCR, and the TCRdb table lists in-frame clones only, not all of them. That table is the source of V, J and clone size, and D and trimming were worked out from the DNA. The sample holds about 100,000 clones; about 79% are singletons and the top ten take approximately 3.6%. Looked up from germline, CDR1 is SNHLY and CDR2 is FYNNEI. This CDR3 comprises 14 residues. V was trimmed by 3 bases and J by 2 bases, leaving 8 bases between them. This clonotype originated in a woman of 80 years or more with active or convalescent COVID-19. Sequencing input: peripheral blood. This chain joins TRBV2 and TRBJ1-5; the D gene is possibly TRBD1 (5 bases). CDR3 residues: CASSDRGGNQPQHF. DNA of the CDR3: TGTGCCAGCAGTGATCGGGGGGGCAATCAGCCCCAGCATTTT.